This T cell receptor (beta chain) derives from a study of spatial heterogeneity in lung cancer. General observations from the study: Counts that tracked tumor mutation counts were those of expanded intratumoral alpha and beta TCRs.

This clonotype has a count of ten or more. Its matching antigen is unknown. This beta chain is an off-target read within a library intended for alpha chains, so its frequency means little. Time point meaning: sample taken at primary tumor resection. Donation came from about 72 patients with untreated early-stage non-small cell lung cancer. MiXCR was run by TCRdb on the 5' RACE reads, yielding one entry per CDR3 protein. The data contain approximately 18,000 distinct CDR3 sequences, around 5% of them singletons. Trimming removed 4 bases at V and 3 bases at J, with 12 bases between. Germline V gene lookup returns CDR1 MRHNA and CDR2 SNTAGT. The CDR3 contains 14 residues.

This clonotype was sampled from a female donor with early-stage non-small cell lung cancer. This chain connects TRBV6-4 to TRBJ1-2; no clear D gene. Sequences were derived from lung tumor tissue, sampled at surgery. The CDR3: CASSVGFGDYGYTF. The CDR3 DNA reads TGTGCCAGCAGTGTGGGGTTTGGGGACTATGGCTACACCTTC.